Listed below are T cell receptor beta chains from one sample, sequenced in a study of T-cell reconstitution after alpha-beta-depleted transplantation in children. TCRdb reanalysed the PCR reads using MiXCR and keeps one entry per CDR3 protein. The sample contains fewer than 400,000 distinct CDR3 sequences, around 21% of which appear only once. The sequenced sample was PBMCs from the stem cell graft donor, obtained from the stem cell graft. These receptors all come from a human donor who donated a stem cell graft to a child with acute myeloid leukemia. The CDR3 runs from the conserved cysteine through the conserved F or W. The D gene is left open where the match is weak. Where a row states a size, it is once, few, many or the class of an expanded clone; other rows omit it.

clone size: few; V gene: TRBV28; J gene: TRBJ2-3; D gene: TRBD2; CDR3 DNA: TGTGCCAGCAGCCCGGGACTAGCGGGTTTCACAGATACGCAGTATTTT; CDR3 protein: CASSPGLAGFTDTQYF
clone size: -; V gene: TRBV20-1; J gene: TRBJ2-5; D gene: -; CDR3 DNA: TGCAGTGCTAGCACACCCCGGGACACAGGAGAGACCCAGTACTTC; CDR3 protein: CSASTPRDTGETQYF
clone size: -; V gene: TRBV28; J gene: TRBJ2-7; D gene: -; CDR3 DNA: TGTGCCAGCAGTTTGGCAGCCTACTACGAGCAGTACTTC; CDR3 protein: CASSLAAYYEQYF
clone size: many; V gene: TRBV6-5; J gene: TRBJ2-7; D gene: -; CDR3 DNA: TGTGCCAGCAGTTACTCGAGTCGGGGGCTGTACGAGCAGTACTTC; CDR3 protein: CASSYSSRGLYEQYF
clone size: many; V gene: TRBV12-3/TRBV12-4; J gene: TRBJ2-1; D gene: TRBD2; CDR3 DNA: TGTGCCAGCAGTTTAGAGGCGGGAGGTGCCCTACTCAATGAGCAGTTCTTC; CDR3 protein: CASSLEAGGALLNEQFF
clone size: -; V gene: TRBV21-1; J gene: TRBJ2-7; D gene: -; CDR3 DNA: TGTGCCAGCAGACCCCCAGGGGCCCCCAACGAGCAGTACTTC; CDR3 protein: CASRPPGAPNEQYF
clone size: many; V gene: TRBV12-3/TRBV12-4; J gene: TRBJ2-4; D gene: -; CDR3 DNA: TGTGCCAGCAGGGTGAAAAACATTCAGTACTTC; CDR3 protein: CASRVKNIQYF
clone size: few; V gene: TRBV7-6; J gene: TRBJ2-5; D gene: -; CDR3 DNA: TGTGCCAGCAGCTTAGAGGGCAGCGGACAAGAGACCCAGTACTTC; CDR3 protein: CASSLEGSGQETQYF
clone size: -; V gene: TRBV3-1; J gene: TRBJ2-6; D gene: -; CDR3 DNA: TGTGCCAGCAGCCAAATAAGCTCTGGGGCCAACGTCCTGACTTTC; CDR3 protein: CASSQISSGANVLTF
clone size: -; V gene: TRBV10-3; J gene: TRBJ2-2; D gene: TRBD1; CDR3 DNA: TGTGCCATCAGTGAGTCAGCCGGGACAGGGATCACCGGGGAGCTGTTTTTT; CDR3 protein: CAISESAGTGITGELFF
clone size: few; V gene: TRBV20-1; J gene: TRBJ2-1; D gene: TRBD2; CDR3 DNA: TGCAGTGCTAGAGATGGGCGGGAGGGATCCTACAATGAGCAGTTCTTC; CDR3 protein: CSARDGREGSYNEQFF